This TCR beta chain was obtained from a study of cytomegalovirus exposure and HLA in healthy donors. The study ran its PCR with 60 Vbeta and 13 Jbeta primers. Here immunoSEQ multiplex PCR was the method, and the copy in TCRdb shows in-frame clones only, minus some. The table records roughly 150,000 clones, around 75% of them present only once. The CDR3 is 13 amino acids. V was cut by 7 bases and J by 5 bases, with 15 bases left in between. Germline CDR1 reads MNHEY; CDR2 reads SVGAGI. Comment on this clone: Its antigen is undetermined.

Points from the study as a whole: Most TCR sequences were uncommon, yet certain public TCRs appeared in many donors.

Sequenced material: PBMCs. This sequence originates from a male donor in good health and CMV-seronegative. The chain employs TRBV6-5 and TRBJ2-7; no clear D. CDR3 nucleotides: TGTGCCAGCACCGATACCATCCGGGACGAGCAGTACTTC. It translates to CASTDTIRDEQYF.